The 19 T cell receptor beta chains below were found in one sample sequenced in a study of T cell responses to AZD1222 COVID-19 vaccine (dated by TCRdb to 2020 to 2022). Library creation used the immunoSEQ multiplex PCR assay. TCRdb took over this immuneACCESS table, retaining in-frame rearrangements with V and J assigned. Such tables are incomplete; in checked studies, under half of the missing clones stem from an unresolved V gene, and the remainder is unexplained. This sample gives around 130,000 clones in total; over 90% of them show up just once. The ten largest clonotypes hold about 0.91% of the sample. The time point label of this sample denotes: baseline before first vaccination. The sequencing used peripheral blood, collected on day 0 of AZD1222 vaccination. The receptor set was obtained from an adult in good health.

In its sample, this clone was seen a few times. V and J are TRBV4-2 and TRBJ2-3; D remains ambiguous. CDR1 is LGHNA, CDR2 YNFKEQ, per germline. The CDR3 extends over 15 amino acids. Trimming removed 3 bases at V and 1 base at J, with 11 bases between. CDR3 nucleotides: TGTGCCAGCAGCCACGACCAGGCCCGCACAGATACGCAGTATTTT. Translated, it gives CASSHDQARTDTQYF.

The rearrangement joins TRBV30 to TRBJ1-5; D not resolved. Germline V gene lookup returns CDR1 GTSNPN and CDR2 SVGIG (reference sequence). The germline V and J ends were trimmed by 2 bases and 3 bases, with 11 bases remaining between them. The CDR3 runs 14 residues. The CDR3 is CAWSSGPFNQPQHF. The DNA of the CDR3 is TGTGCCTGGAGTTCAGGACCGTTCAATCAGCCCCAGCATTTT.

The gene calls are TRBV6-5 and TRBJ1-4, with 9 bases that match TRBD1. The CDR3 is 16 residues long. The ends lost 4 bases at V and 2 bases at J; junction bases unmatched: 5. Germline CDR1 and CDR2: MNHEY and SVGAGI. In nucleotides, the CDR3 is TGTGCCAGCAGTTTCCGGACAGGGGCGACTAATGAAAAACTGTTTTTT. It yields the protein CASSFRTGATNEKLFF.

The chain is built from TRBV5-1 and TRBJ2-2; no clear D gene. V was trimmed by 2 bases and J by 0 bases, leaving 8 bases between them. In germline, CDR1 is SGHRS, CDR2 YFSETQ. The CDR3 is made up of 15 amino acids. As DNA, the CDR3 is TGCGCCAGCAGCTTAGACACCGCGAACACCGGGGAGCTGTTTTTT. It is translated as CASSLDTANTGELFF.

The gene calls are TRBV3-1 (or the pseudogene TRBV3-2) and TRBJ2-1, with 10 bases identical to TRBD2. V trimming: 3 bases; J trimming: 8 bases; junction bases outside the gene matches: 19. CDR1 LGHDT and CDR2 YNNKEL come from the germline V gene (reference sequence). The CDR3 covers 19 residues. Here the CDR3 DNA reads TGTGCCAGCAGCCATGCCCACCAACTAGCGGGGCAACTCGGGGATGAGCAGTTCTTC. Its protein is CASSHAHQLAGQLGDEQFF.

The chain employs TRBV7-2 and TRBJ1-1, with D unclear. V was shortened by 1 base and J by 0 bases, with 6 bases between the two germline ends. The CDR3 is 14 residues long. The V gene's germline CDR1 is SGHTA and CDR2 FQGNSA. This CDR3 reads CASSLDHLNTEAFF. Here the CDR3 DNA reads TGTGCCAGCAGCTTAGATCATCTGAACACTGAAGCTTTCTTT.

The rearrangement uses TRBV6-5 and TRBJ1-6; unclear D gene. The V end lost 10 bases, the J end lost 0 bases, and 13 bases lay between the germline ends. The CDR3 loop spans 15 amino acids. The V gene's germline CDR1 is MNHEY and CDR2 SVGAGI. DNA for the CDR3: TGTGCCACCCTTAGACACCTCTCCTATAATTCACCCCTCCACTTT. Residues: CATLRHLSYNSPLHF.

V gene TRBV18 combines with J gene TRBJ1-1; D remains ambiguous. Germline V CDR1 and CDR2: KGHSH, LQKENI. V lost 6 bases to trimming and J lost 5 bases, with 10 bases between them. CDR3 length: 12 residues. The CDR3: CASSQGSTEAFF. In nucleotides, the CDR3 is TGTGCCAGCTCCCAAGGAAGTACTGAAGCTTTCTTT. Full variable domain (outside the CDR3, taken from reference TRBV18 and TRBJ1-1): NAGVMQNPRHLVRRRGQEARLRCSPMKGHSHVYWYRQLPEEGLKFMVYLQKENIIDESGMPKERFSAEFPKEGPSILRIQQVVRGDSAAYFCASSQGSTEAFFGQGTRLTVV.

The chain employs TRBV5-1 and TRBJ1-2; D remains unclear. This CDR3 spans 18 amino acids. The V end lost 1 base, the J end lost 0 bases, and 19 bases lay between the germline ends. Germline lookup yields CDR1 SGHRS and CDR2 YFSETQ. CDR3 nucleotide sequence: TGCGCCAGCAGCTTGCGTGCCTTGCCAGAAACAGCTAACTATGGCTACACCTTC. It yields the protein CASSLRALPETANYGYTF.

In nucleotides, the CDR3 is TGTGCCAGGGGATCCGGGACAGTGAACACTGAAGCTTTCTTT. Protein: CARGSGTVNTEAFF. This chain connects TRBV25-1 to TRBJ1-1; 7 positions match TRBD1. The CDR3 has 14 residues. Germline V CDR1 and CDR2: MGHDK, SYGVNS. V lost 9 bases, J lost 0 bases, and 7 bases stayed unmatched.

V and J are TRBV27 and TRBJ2-5, with 11 positions matching TRBD2. V was pared by 8 bases and J by 7 bases, with 15 bases of the junction left unmatched. The CDR3 totals 16 residues. From germline, CDR1 is MNHEY and CDR2 SMNVEV (reference sequence). This CDR3 is CASGPLTSGNPWTQYF. CDR3 DNA: TGTGCCAGCGGCCCCCTGACTAGCGGGAATCCTTGGACCCAGTACTTC.

The rearrangement uses TRBV5-4 and TRBJ2-1; 10 bases line up with TRBD1. V was pared by 5 bases and J by 6 bases, with 8 bases of the junction left unmatched. Germline loops: CDR1 SGHNT, CDR2 YYREEE (reference sequence). The CDR3 is made up of 15 amino acids. DNA for the CDR3: TGTGCCAGCAGTCTAGGGACAGGGGTTATCAATGAGCAGTTCTTC. Translation gives CASSLGTGVINEQFF.

The chain couples TRBV5-1 to TRBJ1-1, with a possible D match to TRBD1 (5 bases). Germline assignment: CDR1 SGHRS and CDR2 YFSETQ. There are 12 residues in the CDR3. V was clipped by 5 bases and J by 7 bases, with 12 bases between them. DNA of the CDR3: TGCGCCAGCAGTTCCCAGGGCTTTGAAGCTTTCTTT. This codes for CASSSQGFEAFF.

The chain combines TRBV10-3 with TRBJ1-3; 7 bases align to TRBD1. This CDR3 has 14 residues. Germline values: CDR1 ENHRY, CDR2 SYGVKD. V shed 3 bases and J 4 bases; nucleotides not matched to a gene: 3. The chain's CDR3 is CAISDTGDGNTIYF. CDR3 DNA: TGTGCCATCAGTGATACAGGGGACGGAAACACCATATATTTT.

The V gene is TRBV12-3 or TRBV12-4, the J gene TRBJ1-4, with D possibly matching TRBD1 (5 bases). This CDR3 is built from 12 residues. V was shortened by 5 bases and J by 10 bases, with 11 bases between the two germline ends. The CDR3 protein is CASSEFRVKLFF. For the CDR3, the DNA is TGTGCCAGCAGTGAATTCAGGGTAAAACTGTTTTTT.

This chain links TRBV12-3 or TRBV12-4 with TRBJ1-2; D unclear. The V end was cut by 3 bases, the J end by 2 bases, with 7 bases between. There are 13 residues in the CDR3. The CDR3 coding sequence is TGTGCCAGCAGTTTCGCCCTGAACTATGGCTACACCTTC. It is translated as CASSFALNYGYTF.

The chain carries TRBV7-2 and TRBJ2-6; 11 bases fit TRBD2. Germline lookup yields CDR1 SGHTA and CDR2 FQGNSA. This CDR3 comprises 16 residues. With V trimmed by 8 bases and J by 0 bases, 3 bases remained unmatched. CDR3 DNA: TGTGCCAGCCAACTAGCGGGGGCCTCTGGGGCCAACGTCCTGACTTTC. Encoded protein: CASQLAGASGANVLTF.

This clone is termed medium-sized (0.01 to 0.1%). The J gene is TRBJ1-1, the V gene TRBV6-1; a possible D gene is TRBD1 (5 bases). Trimming stripped 1 base from V and 1 base from J, with 7 bases between. Germline V CDR1 and CDR2: MNHNS, SASEGT. This CDR3 is built from 14 residues. CDR3 residues: CASSEGQSNTEAFF. The CDR3 region has the DNA TGTGCCAGCAGTGAAGGACAGTCGAACACTGAAGCTTTCTTT.

The rearrangement uses TRBV29-1 and TRBJ2-5, with TRBD2 identical over 7 bases. J was trimmed by 1 base and V by 3 bases; bases with no gene match: 2. The germline gives CDR1 SQVTM, CDR2 ANQGSEA. This CDR3 has 13 amino acids. The CDR3 nucleotides are TGCAGCGTTGATGGACTAGGCCAAGAGACCCAGTACTTC. As protein: CSVDGLGQETQYF.